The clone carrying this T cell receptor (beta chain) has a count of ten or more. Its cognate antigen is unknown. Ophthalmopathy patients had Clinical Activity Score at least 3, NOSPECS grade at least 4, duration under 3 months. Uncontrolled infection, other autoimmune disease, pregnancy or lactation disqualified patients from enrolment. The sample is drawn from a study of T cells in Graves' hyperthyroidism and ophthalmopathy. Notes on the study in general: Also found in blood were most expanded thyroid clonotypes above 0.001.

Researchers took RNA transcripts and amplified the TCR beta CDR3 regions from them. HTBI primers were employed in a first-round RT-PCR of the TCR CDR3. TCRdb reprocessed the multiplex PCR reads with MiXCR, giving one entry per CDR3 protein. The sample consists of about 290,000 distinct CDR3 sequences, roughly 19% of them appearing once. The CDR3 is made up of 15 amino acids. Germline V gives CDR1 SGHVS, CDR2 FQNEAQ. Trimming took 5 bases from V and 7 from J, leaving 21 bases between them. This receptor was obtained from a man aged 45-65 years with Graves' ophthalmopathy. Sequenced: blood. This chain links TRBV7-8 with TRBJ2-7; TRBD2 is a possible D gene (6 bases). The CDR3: CASSASLAVAQEQYF. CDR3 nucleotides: TGTGCCAGCAGCGCTTCACTAGCCGTCGCCCAGGAGCAGTACTTC.